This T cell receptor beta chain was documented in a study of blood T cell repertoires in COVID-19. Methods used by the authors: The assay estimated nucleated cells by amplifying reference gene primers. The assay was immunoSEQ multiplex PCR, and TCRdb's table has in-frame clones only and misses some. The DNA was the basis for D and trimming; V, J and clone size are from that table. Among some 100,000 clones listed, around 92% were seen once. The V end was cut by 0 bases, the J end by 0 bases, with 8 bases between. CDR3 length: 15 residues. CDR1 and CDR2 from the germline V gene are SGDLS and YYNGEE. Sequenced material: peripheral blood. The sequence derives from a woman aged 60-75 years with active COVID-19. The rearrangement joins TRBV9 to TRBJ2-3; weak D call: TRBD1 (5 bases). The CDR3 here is CASSVVDSSTDTQYF. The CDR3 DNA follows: TGTGCCAGCAGCGTAGTCGACAGTAGCACAGATACGCAGTATTTT.